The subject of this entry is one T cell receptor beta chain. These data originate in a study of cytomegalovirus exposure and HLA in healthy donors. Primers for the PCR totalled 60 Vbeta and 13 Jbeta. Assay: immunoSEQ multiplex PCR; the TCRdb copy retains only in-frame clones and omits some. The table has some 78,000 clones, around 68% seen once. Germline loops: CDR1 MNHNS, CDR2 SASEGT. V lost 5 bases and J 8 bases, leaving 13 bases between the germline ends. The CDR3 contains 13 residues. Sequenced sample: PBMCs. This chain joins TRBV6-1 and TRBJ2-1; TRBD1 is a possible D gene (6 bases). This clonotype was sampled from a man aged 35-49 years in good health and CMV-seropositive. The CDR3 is CASSPTQGHEQFF. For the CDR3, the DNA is TGTGCCAGCAGTCCGACGCAGGGGCATGAGCAGTTCTTC.